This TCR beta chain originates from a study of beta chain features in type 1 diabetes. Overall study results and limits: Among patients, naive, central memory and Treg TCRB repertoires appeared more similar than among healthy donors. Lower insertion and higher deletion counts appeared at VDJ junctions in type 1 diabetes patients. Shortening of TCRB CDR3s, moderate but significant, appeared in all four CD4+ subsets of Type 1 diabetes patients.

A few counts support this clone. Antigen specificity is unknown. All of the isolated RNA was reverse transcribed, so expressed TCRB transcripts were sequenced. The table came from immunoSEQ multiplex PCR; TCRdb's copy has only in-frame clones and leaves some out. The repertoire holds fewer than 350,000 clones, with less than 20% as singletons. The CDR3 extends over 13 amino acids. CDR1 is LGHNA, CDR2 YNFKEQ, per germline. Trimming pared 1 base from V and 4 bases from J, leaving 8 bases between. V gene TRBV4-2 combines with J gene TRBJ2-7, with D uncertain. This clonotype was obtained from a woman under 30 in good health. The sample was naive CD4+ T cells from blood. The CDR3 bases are TGTGCCAGCAGCCAAGCGGGTCTTTACGAGCAGTACTTC. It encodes CASSQAGLYEQYF.